This T cell receptor (beta chain) originates from a study of shared clonotypes between healthy human individuals. Overall study context: A few men and a couple of women, aged 18 to 49, were donors. Findings and caveats of the study: Shared clonotypes across all four donors exceeded non-shared ones in generation probability.

The test was conducted at deep level. Repertoires were generated with immunoSEQ multiplex PCR, while TCRdb's copy carries only in-frame clones and drops some. The sample records 110,000 or so clones, about 63% being singletons. The authors combined CD45RO+ cells with CCR7-negative CD45RA+ TemRA cells as CD8 memory. The CDR3 loop spans 13 amino acids. With regard to this clone: Its specificity is unknown.

The sequenced sample was memory CD8+ T cells sorted from blood. Subset given: CD45RO+ cells pooled with CCR7-negative TemRA cells. The sequence was obtained from a woman aged 25 to 39 in good health. The chain is built from TRBV21-1 and TRBJ2-7; TRBD1 was called by the table and not checked on the DNA. TRBV21-1 is an annotated pseudogene. The CDR3 DNA is TGTGCCAGGGTCGGACAGAGAACCTACGAGCAGTACTTC. Amino acids: CARVGQRTYEQYF.